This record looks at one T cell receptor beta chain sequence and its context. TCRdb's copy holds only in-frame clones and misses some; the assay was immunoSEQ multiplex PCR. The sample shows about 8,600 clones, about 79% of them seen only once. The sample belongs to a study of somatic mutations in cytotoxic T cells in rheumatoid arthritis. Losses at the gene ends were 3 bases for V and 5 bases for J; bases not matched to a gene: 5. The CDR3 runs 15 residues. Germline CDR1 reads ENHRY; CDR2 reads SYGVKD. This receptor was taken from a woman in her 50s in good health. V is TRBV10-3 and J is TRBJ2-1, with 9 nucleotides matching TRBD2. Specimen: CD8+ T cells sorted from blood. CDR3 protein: CAISDIAGADNEQFF. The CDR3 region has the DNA TGTGCCATCAGTGATATAGCGGGGGCAGACAATGAGCAGTTCTTC.